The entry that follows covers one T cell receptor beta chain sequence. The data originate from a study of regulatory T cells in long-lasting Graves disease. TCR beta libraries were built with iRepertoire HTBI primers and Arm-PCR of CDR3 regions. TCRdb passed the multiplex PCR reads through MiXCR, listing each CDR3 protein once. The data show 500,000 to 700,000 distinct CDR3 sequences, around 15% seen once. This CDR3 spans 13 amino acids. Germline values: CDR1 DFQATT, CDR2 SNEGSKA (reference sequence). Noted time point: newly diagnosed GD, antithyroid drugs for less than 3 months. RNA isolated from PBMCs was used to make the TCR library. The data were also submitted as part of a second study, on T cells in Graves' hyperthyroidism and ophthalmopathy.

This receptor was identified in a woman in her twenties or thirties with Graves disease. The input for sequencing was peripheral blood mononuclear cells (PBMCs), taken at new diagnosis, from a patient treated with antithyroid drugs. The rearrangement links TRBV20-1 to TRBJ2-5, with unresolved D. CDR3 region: CTSFLTDGETQYF. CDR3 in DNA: TGCACAAGCTTTTTAACCGACGGAGAGACCCAGTACTTC.